The 13 T cell receptor beta chains listed next were all sequenced from one sample in a study of breast tumors, draining lymph nodes, adjacent tissues. Samples came from axillary lymph nodes draining the breast cancer. TCRdb fed the multiplex PCR reads into MiXCR, producing one record per CDR3 protein. The table records about 220,000 distinct CDR3 sequences, approximately 36% of them present only once. The sequencing input was axillary lymph node tissue. The source of these receptors is a female donor with breast cancer. Some clones in this sample may be carry-over from other donors' samples.

Comments on this clonotype: The junction departs from the called germline gene at one end, perhaps through a read error. This chain connects TRBV5-1 to TRBJ1-4; D is undetermined. The V gene's germline CDR1 is SGHRS and CDR2 YFSETQ. The CDR3 totals 14 residues. The CDR3 nucleotides are TGCGCCAGCAGCTTGGAGGCGGGAAATGAAGAACTGTTTTTT. Encoded protein: CASSLEAGNEELFF. Based on the CDR3 plus reference TRBV5-1 and TRBJ1-4, the full variable domain is KAGVTQTPRYLIKTRGQQVTLSCSPISGHRSVSWYQQTPGQGLQFLFEYFSETQRNKGNFPGRFSGRQFSNSRSEMNVSTLELGDSALYLCASSLEAGNEELFFGSGTQLSVL.

In the case of this clonotype: A clone one base away is much larger, so this may be a read error. The J gene is TRBJ1-2, the V gene TRBV4-1; D is unresolved. V was clipped by 1 base and J by 4 bases, with 7 bases between them. The CDR3 loop spans 13 amino acids. Germline CDR1 reads MGHRA; CDR2 reads YSYEKL. Here the CDR3 reads CASSQGAVYGYTF. As DNA, the CDR3 is TGCGCCAGCAGCCAAGGGGCAGTCTATGGCTACACCTTC.

A word on this clonotype: The CDR3 does not close with the conserved phenylalanine or tryptophan, likely indicating a read error. Because the CDR3's place on the DNA is in doubt, the DNA is left out and the CDR3 is given as listed by TCRdb. The chain combines TRBV9 with TRBJ2-3; TRBD1 was called by the table and not checked on the DNA. Germline-derived CDR1 and CDR2 are SGDLS and YYNGEE. The CDR3 totals 8 residues, both ends included. CDR3 region: CASSAQGY.

This clonotype was seen at least ten times. The chain joins TRBV6-6 to TRBJ2-2; D is ambiguous. Trimming took off 7 bases at V and 1 base at J, with 4 bases between the two ends. In germline, CDR1 is MNHNY, CDR2 SVGAGI (reference sequence). The CDR3 loop spans 12 amino acids. The CDR3 region has the DNA TGTGCCAGCAAGGGGAACACCGGGGAGCTGTTTTTT. It codes for CASKGNTGELFF.

This clonotype showed up many times. The chain employs TRBV7-3 and TRBJ1-2; the D gene is possibly TRBD1 (5 bases). Trimming removed 4 bases at V and 8 bases at J, with 17 bases between. Germline assignment: CDR1 SGHTA and CDR2 FQGTGA. This CDR3 comprises 14 residues. The CDR3 DNA is TGTGCCAGCAGCTCGGACACCGACCTAGGGGGCTACACCTTC. Amino acid sequence: CASSSDTDLGGYTF. The complete variable domain, with remaining parts taken from reference TRBV7-3 and TRBJ1-2, reads GAGVSQTPSNKVTEKGKYVELRCDPISGHTALYWYRQSLGQGPEFLIYFQGTGAADDSGLPNDRFFAVRPEGSVSTLKIQRTERGDSAVYLCASSSDTDLGGYTFGSGTRLTVV.

Comment on this clonotype: Given a much more abundant clone one base away, this may be a read error. The chain has TRBV11-2 and TRBJ2-1; perhaps TRBD2 as D (5 bases). Per germline, CDR1 SGHAT and CDR2 FQNNGV. The CDR3 is 11 residues long. The CDR3 coding sequence is TGTGCCAGCAGCTCCCCAAGGGAGCAGTCCTTC. Protein: CASSSPREQSF.

The chain links TRBV19 to TRBJ1-1; no clear D. The germline CDR1 and CDR2 sequences are LNHDA and SQIVND (reference sequence). The CDR3 runs to 12 residues. Deletions cut 1 base from V and 10 bases from J, with 10 bases between. CDR3: CASSIVGALAFF. DNA for the CDR3: TGTGCCAGTAGTATAGTTGGAGCTCTAGCTTTCTTT.

Ten or more counts support this clonotype. The rearrangement uses TRBV10-3 and TRBJ2-1; 8 bases are a match to TRBD1. The trim removed 0 bases at V and 7 bases at J, leaving 8 bases unmatched. Germline V gene data show CDR1 as ENHRY and CDR2 as SYGVKD. The CDR3 contains 16 residues. The CDR3 coding sequence is TGTGCCATCAGTGAGTCAGGACAGGGCGCGAGGAATGAGCAGTTCTTC. Translated, it gives CAISESGQGARNEQFF.

This clonotype was recorded many times. V gene TRBV19 combines with J gene TRBJ2-6, with D unclear. CDR1 and CDR2 (germline): LNHDA, SQIVND (reference sequence). V was cut by 3 bases and J by 4 bases, with 16 bases left in between. The length of the CDR3 is 17 residues. Here the CDR3 DNA reads TGTGCCAGTAGTATTATGTTTAGGATAGACGGGGCCAACGTCCTGACTTTC. As protein: CASSIMFRIDGANVLTF.

This clonotype showed up many times. CDR3 loop: CASSQGGPRTDTQYF. The DNA for the CDR3 is TGTGCCAGCAGCCAGGGAGGGCCCCGCACAGATACGCAGTATTTT. This chain connects TRBV5-4 to TRBJ2-3; 7 nucleotides agree with TRBD2. The CDR3 extends over 15 amino acids. V lost 4 bases to trimming and J lost 1 base; unmatched junction nucleotides: 6. Per germline, CDR1 SGHNT and CDR2 YYREEE (reference sequence).

The table lists this clonotype with many counts. The chain uses TRBV7-8 and TRBJ2-2; 7 bases fit TRBD1. This CDR3 has 15 residues. Germline V gives CDR1 SGHVS, CDR2 FQNEAQ. V lost 5 bases to trimming and J lost 6 bases; unmatched junction nucleotides: 9. In DNA, the CDR3 is TGTGCCAGCAGCCCTGCGACAGGGCGATCCGGGGAGCTGTTTTTT. Translated, it gives CASSPATGRSGELFF.

This clonotype was recorded at least ten times. The rearrangement links TRBV2 to TRBJ2-2; possibly TRBD2 for D (5 bases). The V gene's germline CDR1 is SNHLY and CDR2 FYNNEI. This CDR3 is built from 13 residues. V was pared by 6 bases and J by 6 bases, with 11 bases between. The CDR3 DNA sequence: TGTGCCAGCAGGCGGGCCCTCGCCGGGGAGCTGTTTTTT. Protein: CASRRALAGELFF.

Points on this clonotype: A read error is possible here, since a much larger clone lies one base away. The V gene is TRBV6-6, the J gene TRBJ1-2; D is undetermined. Germline CDR1 and CDR2: MNHNY and SVGAGI (reference sequence). The CDR3 is 14 amino acids. V gave up 5 bases and J gave up 2 bases, with 12 bases separating them. The CDR3 DNA sequence: TGTGCCAGCAGTCACGACACCCAGAACTATGGCTACACCTTC. Translating gives CASSHDTQNYGYTF.